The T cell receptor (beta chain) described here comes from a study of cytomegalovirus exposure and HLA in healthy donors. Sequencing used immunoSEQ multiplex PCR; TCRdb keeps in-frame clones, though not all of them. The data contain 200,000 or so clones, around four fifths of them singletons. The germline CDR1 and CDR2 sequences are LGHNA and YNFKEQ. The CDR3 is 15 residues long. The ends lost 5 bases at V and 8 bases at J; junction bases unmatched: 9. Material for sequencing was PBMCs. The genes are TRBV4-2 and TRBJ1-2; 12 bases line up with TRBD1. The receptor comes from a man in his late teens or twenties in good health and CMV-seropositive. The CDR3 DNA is TGTGCCAGCAGCTCCCCGGGACAGGGGGCGAAGGGCTACACCTTC. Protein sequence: CASSSPGQGAKGYTF.